Given below is one T cell receptor (beta chain) in context. No cognate antigen has been identified for it. The record has no base qualities; no much larger clone is one base away. The sample belongs to a study of blood T cells in healthy people across ages (dated by TCRdb to 2015 to 2017). Context from the whole study: In model experiments, template switching captured about one uniquely barcoded TCR beta cDNA molecule for every two T cells. To track age-related changes in TCR beta repertoire diversity, the study relied on deep sequencing normalized with unique cDNA molecular identifiers. Four age groups were formed from the donors: young (average roughly 15 years), middle-aged (around 41), aged (about 62) and long-lived (more than 75). For two donors (one aged 18 to 29 and one aged 80 or older), the study analyzed two additional independent replicas of 1 million unique cDNA reads from the same blood draw. Beyond this particular receptor, the publication reports: A strong correlation was found between observed TCR beta diversity and the percentage of naive T cells measured by flow cytometry. Because donor CMV infection status was unknown, age-related changes in expanded clonotypes were potentially confounded. Observed TCR beta diversity per million T cells fell roughly linearly with age, and a significant reduction was already apparent by age roughly 40. Total diversity estimates from one million sequenced T cells were considered lower bounds and underestimates. Compared with the aged group, more naive CD4+ T cells, fewer expanded clones and increased TCR diversity were shown by the long-lived group, suggesting age selection. Bulk unsorted PBMC profiling prevented conclusive comparison of naive and antigen-experienced compartments.

CDR1 and CDR2, per the germline V gene (reference sequence), are SEHNR and FQNEAQ. V drops 4 bases and J drops 0 bases, leaving 10 bases in between. Including the terminal cysteine and phenylalanine, the CDR3 comprises 15 residues. Solely the CDR3 DNA is kept, with 45 bases framed from the first base. Systemically healthy Caucasian individuals from Russia, about 38 in total and aged roughly 6 to 100 years, were included as donors. Approximately 10 milliliters of peripheral blood were collected from each donor into EDTA-treated Vacutainer tubes. Ficoll-Paque density-gradient centrifugation was used to isolate PBMCs, with at least 6.5 million per sample. Total RNA, at least 6 micrograms per sample, was extracted from PBMCs with Trizol reagent. For every donor, an aliquot of PBMCs went through flow cytometry to measure the percentages of naive CD45RAhigh/CD27high T cells. The library was produced with 5' RACE. Instrument used: Illumina HiSeq 2500. A second roughly 7 to 11 cycle PCR used a sample-barcoded 5' primer and a J-beta primer mix. Each TCR beta cDNA molecule received a unique molecular identifier from a template-switch 5' adaptor carrying 12 random nucleotides. Each sample yielded at least 2.5 million CDR3-containing paired-end reads. All of the RNA was converted into first-strand cDNA using the Mint cDNA synthesis kit, with a TRBC-specific oligonucleotide serving as the primer. All cDNA was treated with uracil-DNA glycosylase and then went through a first 18-cycle PCR with the universal primers M1SS and BC2_uni_R. The study's processing was this. Each sample was normalized by randomly selecting 1 million high-quality reads, each carrying a distinct molecular identifier. Reads sharing molecular identifiers were discarded rather than binned into consensus sequences. MiTCR, with a Q25 quality threshold and the strictest error-elimination algorithm, was used for CDR3 identification, clonotype clustering and error correction. A nonparametric unseen species model using Euler transformation provided a lower-bound estimate of total TCR beta diversity. In TCRdb, the public reads were trimmed at Q25 with fastp and aligned with MiXCR, with productive beta chains retained. Entries that share a CDR3 protein sequence are merged under the most common genes and DNA. TCRdb, rather than the study authors, made the V and J calls. Present in this sample are 760,000 or so distinct CDR3 sequences, approximately 25% of which were seen just once. The ten largest make up more than 7.5% of the sample.

The same specimen was also included in a second study, on T cells of mothers and their children. In that second paper, the authors write: Donors were nine systemically healthy Caucasian individuals: three mothers and their six children. cDNA synthesis consumed the entire amount of extracted RNA, loaded at approximately 1.6 ug RNA in each 15 ul reaction. In the second PCR, sample barcodes and 2-4 random nucleotides were introduced via the M1S primer. More than 9 million TCR beta CDR3 reads were obtained from each mother, and some 3.3 million reads were obtained from each child. Thymic selection shapes the output of TCR recombination in a similar way in related and unrelated pairs, and inherited differences have a minor effect. Normalized repertoire overlap in related mother-child pairs was always slightly higher than in unrelated mother-child pairs, but the difference was never significant. Persistent microchimeric T cell clones were not detected, at a sensitivity of 85 to 100 clones per million clonotypes. In the study, deep NGS was used to compare the TCR beta repertoires of mothers and children, and features distinguishing related mother-child pairs from unrelated individuals were sought. Mothers averaged roughly 36 +/- 4 years of age and children averaged around 11 +/- 4 years. After adapter ligation was performed with NEBNext reagents, the libraries were sequenced on an Illumina HiSeq 2000 with 100+100 nt paired-end reads. Mother and child libraries were prepared a month apart and sequenced in separate runs to prevent cross-contamination. Between 500,000 and 2,000,000 distinct TCR beta clonotypes were identified per donor. Naive TCR beta clonotypes were estimated from low-frequency clonotypes matched to each donor's FACS-determined naive share, without sorting.

The origin of this receptor is a boy younger than 18 in good health. The sequencing sample was made of blood. The chain uses TRBV7-9 and TRBJ1-3; a tentative D match to TRBD1 spans 5 bases. The CDR3 protein sequence reads: CASSSSQVSGNTIYF. The sequence in DNA is TGTGCCAGCAGCTCATCACAGGTCTCTGGAAACACCATATATTTT.